This TCR beta chain is from a study of human CD4 T cells and Enterobacteriaceae. Findings and limits, study-wide: Ex vivo, broadly cross-reactive clonotypes appeared more expanded than specific ones. Ex vivo reactivity came only from nucleotide matches to CFSE-low cultures.

A word on this clone: The antigen is undetermined.

Memory CD4+ T cells were sorted as all CD4+ cells except CD45RA+CCR7+CD95- naive cells, over 95% pure. Sorted cells lacked CD8+, CD14+, CD16+, CD56+, CD19+ and CD25-bright cells. The CDR3 totals 13 residues. Between the trimmed V and J ends, which lost 2 bases and 3 bases, there was a span of 5 bases. Germline values: CDR1 MDHEN, CDR2 SYDVKM. Profiled with immunoSEQ multiplex PCR; TCRdb holds only in-frame clones, not every one. The sample holds about 29,000 clones, roughly 80% seen once. The chain is built from TRBV28 and TRBJ1-5; D is unclear. The source of this sequence is a human donor in good health. Sequences were obtained from memory CD4+ T cells from blood. The CDR3 loop is CASSLAYNQPQHF. The CDR3 nucleotides read TGTGCCAGCAGTTTAGCTTACAATCAGCCCCAGCATTTT.